One and the same sample provided the 13 T cell receptor beta chains below, sequenced in a study of CD8+ T cells in alopecia areata. Indicated treatment: oral pan-JAK inhibitor, 5-10 mg twice daily. cDNA serving as the sequencing template came from extracted, reverse transcribed RNA. Sequencing was performed with immunoSEQ multiplex PCR; in TCRdb, only in-frame clones are kept and a portion is missing. This table holds roughly 98,000 clones, 61% found once. The starting material was CD8+ T cells sorted from blood, obtained at week 4, from a patient treated with tofacitinib. The receptors originated from a human donor with alopecia areata.

The V call is TRBV27, the J call TRBJ1-1; 7 nucleotides align to TRBD1. Germline-derived CDR1 and CDR2 are MNHEY and SMNVEV (reference sequence). The junction had 3 bases not matched to a gene; V was cut back by 5 bases and J by 9 bases. This CDR3 contains 11 residues. This CDR3 reads CASSTTGQAFF. CDR3 DNA: TGTGCCAGCAGTACGACAGGGCAAGCTTTCTTT.

V gene TRBV7-9 combines with J gene TRBJ2-3, with TRBD2 identical over 7 bases. The CDR3 is 16 residues long. Trimming removed 5 bases from V and 4 bases from J; junction bases left unmatched: 12. CDR1 and CDR2 from the germline V gene are SEHNR and FQNEAQ (reference sequence). The CDR3 loop is CASSKYSGPGPDTQYF. In nucleotides, the CDR3 is TGTGCCAGCAGCAAATATAGCGGGCCAGGCCCAGATACGCAGTATTTT.

The V call is TRBV20-1, the J call TRBJ2-6; D uncertain. This CDR3 is built from 11 residues. The germline gives CDR1 DFQATT, CDR2 SNEGSKA (reference sequence). V was trimmed by 3 bases and J by 4 bases, leaving 1 base between them. CDR3 nucleotides: TGCAGTGCTAGCGGGGCCAACGTCCTGACTTTC. It codes for CSASGANVLTF.

V usage is TRBV4-1 and J usage is TRBJ2-5; 9 positions match TRBD2. The ends lost 1 base at V and 5 bases at J; junction bases unmatched: 14. Germline CDR1 reads MGHRA; CDR2 reads YSYEKL. The CDR3 has 18 amino acids. CDR3 in amino acids: CASSQGFLAGGPLETQYF. In DNA form, the CDR3 reads TGCGCCAGCAGCCAAGGTTTTTTGGCGGGAGGGCCGTTGGAGACCCAGTACTTC.

This clone came up a few times. The chain has TRBV14 and TRBJ2-1, with TRBD1 matching over 9 bases. The V and J ends lost 4 bases and 5 bases, in that order; junction bases with no gene match: 3. The germline V gene encodes CDR1 SGHDN and CDR2 FVKESK. The CDR3 is 14 residues long. The CDR3 DNA is TGTGCCAGCAGCCTGGACAGGGGAAACAATGAGCAGTTCTTC. It yields the protein CASSLDRGNNEQFF.

This clone was detected only a few times. The rearrangement uses TRBV27 and TRBJ2-3; 7 bases fit TRBD2. Germline values: CDR1 MNHEY, CDR2 SMNVEV (reference sequence). V trimming: 5 bases; J trimming: 5 bases; junction bases outside the gene matches: 7. The CDR3 consists of 14 residues. CDR3 sequence reads: CASSRTSSGDTQYF. For the CDR3, the DNA is TGTGCCAGCAGTCGGACTAGTTCTGGAGATACGCAGTATTTT.

CDR3 sequence reads: CASSLRMGGANYGYTF. The CDR3 DNA follows: TGTGCCAGCAGCTTACGTATGGGGGGCGCGAACTATGGCTACACCTTC. The genes are TRBV5-4 and TRBJ1-2; D perhaps matches TRBD1 (6 bases). The V gene's germline CDR1 is SGHNT and CDR2 YYREEE (reference sequence). V lost 2 bases and J lost 2, with 16 bases in between. This CDR3 comprises 16 residues.

The chain combines TRBV13 with TRBJ2-2; D may be TRBD2 (6 bases). Per the germline V gene, CDR1 is PRHDT and CDR2 is FYEKMQ (reference sequence). The CDR3 is 14 amino acids. Trimming removed 2 bases at V and 7 bases at J, with 11 bases between. The DNA for the CDR3 is TGTGCCAGCAGCTTAAACTCGGGGGACGGGGAGCTGTTTTTT. This encodes CASSLNSGDGELFF.

The table lists this clone with a few counts. The chain joins TRBV27 to TRBJ2-7; no clear D. Germline V CDR1 and CDR2: MNHEY, SMNVEV (reference sequence). Trimming took off 6 bases at V and 3 bases at J, with 12 bases between the two ends. The CDR3 length is 13 residues. Here the CDR3 reads CASRPSVDYEQYF. CDR3 nucleotides: TGTGCCAGCAGACCCTCGGTGGACTACGAGCAGTACTTC.

A few counts support this clone. This chain connects TRBV11-2 to TRBJ2-5, with D maybe TRBD2 (6 bases). V shed 5 bases and J shed 5 bases, with 15 bases lying between them. CDR1 SGHAT and CDR2 FQNNGV come from the germline V gene. This CDR3 is built from 14 residues. The CDR3 loop reads CASSPTRRGETQYF. Here the CDR3 DNA reads TGTGCCAGCAGCCCGACCCGGCGGGGTGAGACCCAGTACTTC.

The rearrangement joins TRBV28 to TRBJ2-3, with 10 bases matching TRBD2. From germline, CDR1 is MDHEN and CDR2 SYDVKM. The CDR3 runs 15 residues. Trimming removed 6 bases from V and 4 bases from J; junction bases left unmatched: 7. The CDR3 reads CASRSSGRISDTQYF. The DNA for the CDR3 is TGTGCCAGCAGATCTAGCGGGAGAATCTCAGATACGCAGTATTTT.

This clone was detected only a few times. V gene TRBV5-1 combines with J gene TRBJ2-5; 8 positions agree with TRBD2. The CDR3 runs 15 residues. V shed 3 bases and J 2 bases; nucleotides not matched to a gene: 6. The germline CDR1 and CDR2 sequences are SGHRS and YFSETQ. The CDR3 sequence is CASSSSLAEQETQYF. CDR3 DNA: TGCGCCAGCAGCTCGTCACTAGCGGAACAAGAGACCCAGTACTTC.

The J gene is TRBJ2-7, the V gene TRBV7-3; weak D call: TRBD2 (5 bases). V shed 6 bases and J shed 2 bases, with 11 bases lying between them. CDR1 SGHTA and CDR2 FQGTGA come from the germline V gene. The CDR3 loop spans 13 amino acids. The CDR3 bases are TGTGCCAGCAGTGAGGGAAGCGCCTACGAGCAGTACTTC. It yields the protein CASSEGSAYEQYF.